The 12 T cell receptor beta chains below were found in one sample sequenced in a study of cytomegalovirus exposure and HLA in healthy donors. PCR was performed using 60 Vbeta and 13 Jbeta primers. Using immunoSEQ multiplex PCR, the repertoire was profiled, and TCRdb retains in-frame clones only, with some absent. The sample lists about 150,000 clones, roughly 77% occurring once. Specimen: PBMCs. The source of these receptors is a man aged 25 to 40 in good health and CMV-seropositive.

The J gene is TRBJ2-1, the V gene TRBV4-3, with TRBD2 identical over 11 bases. The CDR3 extends over 16 amino acids. Germline V gene lookup returns CDR1 LGHNA and CDR2 YSLEER. V shed 0 bases and J 8 bases; nucleotides not matched to a gene: 6. CDR3 coding DNA: TGCGCCAGCAGCCAAGAACCTAGCGGGGGGATGGATGAGCAGTTCTTC. Its translation is CASSQEPSGGMDEQFF.

V and J are TRBV15 and TRBJ2-1; unclear D gene. V dropped 9 bases and J dropped 3 bases, with 12 bases sitting between them. This CDR3 is 13 amino acids long. Germline assignment: CDR1 LNHNV and CDR2 YYDKDF (reference sequence). This chain's CDR3 is CATRPPGYNEQFF. Written as DNA, the CDR3 is TGTGCCACACGTCCTCCGGGCTACAATGAGCAGTTCTTC.

V gene TRBV27 combines with J gene TRBJ2-1, with D perhaps matching TRBD1 (6 bases). The ends were cut back, 3 bases at V and 3 bases at J, with 12 bases in the middle. The CDR3 runs 15 residues. CDR1 and CDR2 from the germline V gene are MNHEY and SMNVEV (reference sequence). The CDR3 region is CASSLGHPNYNEQFF. The CDR3 DNA reads TGTGCCAGCAGTTTGGGACACCCAAACTACAATGAGCAGTTCTTC.

V usage is TRBV6-5 and J usage is TRBJ2-7, with TRBD1 identical over 8 bases. Trimming at V came to 2 bases and at J to 4 bases, leaving 4 bases not matched to a gene. Germline CDR1 MNHEY, CDR2 SVGAGI. The length of the CDR3 is 14 residues. CDR3 nucleotides: TGTGCCAGCAGTTACCGGACAGGGCTATACGAGCAGTACTTC. Translation gives CASSYRTGLYEQYF.

The J gene is TRBJ1-1, the V gene TRBV29-1; unclear D gene. The germline V gene has CDR1 SQVTM and CDR2 ANQGSEA. The CDR3 is made up of 11 amino acids. Between the trimmed V and J ends, which lost 5 bases and 1 base, there was a span of 5 bases. The CDR3 DNA follows: TGCAGCGTTACAGAGAACACTGAAGCTTTCTTT. Translated: CSVTENTEAFF.

The chain recombines TRBV29-1 with TRBJ1-1; 9 nucleotides match TRBD1. V shed 5 bases and J 6 bases; nucleotides not matched to a gene: 7. The length of the CDR3 is 13 residues. Looked up from germline, CDR1 is SQVTM and CDR2 is ANQGSEA. Written as DNA, the CDR3 is TGCAGCGTTTGTGACAGGGGGGGTTCTGAAGCTTTCTTT. Translation: CSVCDRGGSEAFF.

The chain uses TRBV11-2 and TRBJ1-2, with 7 bases identical to TRBD1. In germline, CDR1 is SGHAT, CDR2 FQNNGV. CDR3 size: 11 residues. Trimming cost V 5 bases and J 10 bases; bases outside gene matches: 4. The CDR3 DNA sequence: TGTGCCAGCAGCCTTGACAGGGTCTACACCTTC. Its translation: CASSLDRVYTF.

V usage is TRBV28 and J usage is TRBJ2-5, with 8 positions matching TRBD1. J gave up 4 bases and V 9 bases, and 7 bases lay outside the gene matches. Germline CDR1 MDHEN, CDR2 SYDVKM. The CDR3 sequence is 13 residues long. CDR3 DNA sequence: TGTGCCAGTAAGGCAGGGGGCGCAGAGACCCAGTACTTC. This encodes CASKAGGAETQYF.

The V and J genes are TRBV5-1 and TRBJ2-7; a possible D gene is TRBD1 (6 bases). With 5 bases removed from V and 4 bases from J, the gap between germline ends came to 10 bases. Germline CDR1 reads SGHRS; CDR2 reads YFSETQ. This CDR3 has 12 residues. CDR3 sequence (DNA): TGCGCCAGCAGACAGACAGGTTACGAGCAGTACTTC. Its protein product is CASRQTGYEQYF.

This chain uses TRBV5-4 with TRBJ1-1; D is unclear. CDR3 length: 14 amino acids. CDR1 and CDR2 (germline): SGHNT, YYREEE (reference sequence). Trimming cost V 0 bases and J 5 bases, with 11 bases left between them. This CDR3 is CASSLGEGRTEAFF. The CDR3 DNA follows: TGTGCCAGCAGCTTGGGTGAGGGTCGGACTGAAGCTTTCTTT.

This rearrangement joins TRBV12-5 to TRBJ2-5; the D is unclear. The CDR3 sequence is 14 residues long. The V gene's germline CDR1 is LGHNT and CDR2 FRNRAP. V lost 2 bases and J lost 4, with 11 bases in between. Here the CDR3 DNA reads TGTGCTAGTGGTTTGAGTTCCGGTTCAGAGACCCAGTACTTC. Encoded protein: CASGLSSGSETQYF.

This rearrangement joins TRBV7-9 to TRBJ1-6; D possibly corresponds to TRBD1 (5 bases). CDR1 and CDR2 from the germline V gene are SEHNR and FQNEAQ (reference sequence). Trimming left V 2 bases short and J 0 bases short, with 14 bases between. The CDR3 is made up of 18 amino acids. CDR3 residues: CASSLYRSQSSYNSPLHF. CDR3 DNA: TGTGCCAGCAGCTTATACAGGTCCCAAAGCTCCTATAATTCACCCCTCCACTTT.